This T cell receptor (beta chain) was retrieved from a study of T cell responses to AZD1222 COVID-19 vaccine. Overall study: Second-dose timings of about 4 or about 12 weeks were pooled. The study's findings and limits: Nearly half of spike-specific TCRs reportedly go after variant regions that carry no mutations. With dominance at 160-218 and 743-854, vaccine-associated CD4 TCRs spanned spike. Recipients of AZD1222 seropositive at baseline numbered only 6 or 7.

Trimming pared 2 bases from V and 5 bases from J, leaving 13 bases between. The CDR3 length is 14 residues. Germline lookup yields CDR1 SGHNT and CDR2 YENEEA. Details on this clone: The antigen remains unidentified.

TCRdb keeps only in-frame clones here, not all; method: immunoSEQ multiplex PCR. The repertoire consists of 75,000 to 100,000 clones, with 90% occurring once and the leading ten covering about a quarter. This clonotype was sampled from an adult in good health. The sequencing used peripheral blood, collected on day 0 of AZD1222 vaccination. V usage is TRBV11-3 and J usage is TRBJ2-7; D possibly corresponds to TRBD2 (5 bases). The CDR3 nucleotides are TGTGCCAGCAGCTTACCCGGGGTGAGGGACGAGCAGTACTTC. Protein sequence: CASSLPGVRDEQYF.